Shown below are 20 T cell receptor beta chains from a single sample sequenced in a study of cytomegalovirus exposure and HLA in healthy donors. Primers: 60 Vbeta forward and 13 Jbeta reverse. Here immunoSEQ multiplex PCR was the method, and the copy in TCRdb shows in-frame clones only, minus some. Here the sample spans around 110,000 clones, 65% to 75% being singletons. Sequences were obtained from PBMCs. These receptors were collected from a man aged 30 to 39 in good health and CMV-seropositive.

This sequence joins TRBV6-5 and TRBJ2-1; 9 nucleotides line up with TRBD2. This CDR3 comprises 15 residues. The germline V gene encodes CDR1 MNHEY and CDR2 SVGAGI. J gave up 2 bases and V 2 bases, and 1 base lay outside the gene matches. The CDR3 sequence is CASSYGGGAYNEQFF. CDR3 bases: TGTGCCAGCAGTTACGGCGGGGGGGCCTACAATGAGCAGTTCTTC.

The rearrangement joins TRBV7-6 to TRBJ2-7; D not certain. Trimming stripped 6 bases from V and 7 bases from J, with 16 bases between. The CDR3 has 13 amino acids. The germline gives CDR1 SGHVS, CDR2 FNYEAQ. CDR3 residues: CASSFTSVREQYF. As DNA, the CDR3 is TGTGCCAGCAGTTTTACGTCCGTTCGGGAGCAGTACTTC.

The sample holds a few counts of this clone. The chain employs TRBV5-5 and TRBJ1-1, with a weak D call TRBD1 (5 bases). Germline values: CDR1 SGHKS, CDR2 YYEKEE (reference sequence). The CDR3 has 14 amino acids. Trimming took off 5 bases at V and 3 bases at J, with 14 bases between the two ends. The CDR3 bases are TGTGCCAGCAGTCGTTTGACAGCAGACACTGAAGCTTTCTTT. Translating it yields CASSRLTADTEAFF.

The V gene is TRBV5-6, the J gene TRBJ1-5; D gene uncertain. Trimming took off 1 base at V and 3 bases at J, with 8 bases between the two ends. The CDR3 runs 14 residues. CDR1 and CDR2 from the germline V gene are SGHDT and YYEEEE. In nucleotides, the CDR3 is TGTGCCAGCAGCTTGTCGTCGGTCAATCAGCCCCAGCATTTT. Its translation is CASSLSSVNQPQHF.

This clone has just a few counts. V is TRBV7-2 and J is TRBJ2-3; TRBD1 aligns across 7 bases. Germline values: CDR1 SGHTA, CDR2 FQGNSA. Trimming removed 4 bases from V and 3 bases from J; junction bases left unmatched: 7. The CDR3 length is 15 residues. The CDR3 nucleotides read TGTGCCAGCAGCTCCGGGACAGACGATACAGATACGCAGTATTTT. This gives the protein CASSSGTDDTDTQYF.

In regard to this clone: Distinct nucleotide sequences in the sample also encode this CDR3. The chain recombines TRBV7-9 with TRBJ2-7; 9 nucleotides agree with TRBD1. The CDR3 covers 14 residues. After removal of 3 bases from V and 3 bases from J, the junction contained 3 bases not matched to a gene. Per germline, CDR1 SEHNR and CDR2 FQNEAQ (reference sequence). The DNA of the CDR3 is TGTGCCAGCAGCTTGGGGGGACAGGGCTACGAGCAGTACTTC. It specifies CASSLGGQGYEQYF.

V and J are TRBV29-1 and TRBJ1-5; TRBD1 is a possible D gene (6 bases). From germline, CDR1 is SQVTM and CDR2 ANQGSEA. CDR3 size: 13 residues. V was cut by 4 bases and J by 3 bases, with 10 bases left in between. The CDR3 DNA sequence: TGCAGCGTTGCGGCAGGGGTCAATCAGCCCCAGCATTTT. This codes for CSVAAGVNQPQHF.

Remarks on this clone: Its ends do not fully match the called genes, so a read error is possible. This chain's CDR3 is CSSSSPDSRAFF. The DNA of the CDR3 is TGTTCCAGCAGCTCCCCCGACAGTCGGGCTTTCTTT. The chain joins TRBV7-9 to TRBJ1-1; TRBD1 is a possible D gene (5 bases). CDR3 length: 12 residues. Germline assignment: CDR1 SEHNR and CDR2 FQNEAQ (reference sequence).

This chain joins TRBV30 and TRBJ1-2; no clear D. From germline, CDR1 is GTSNPN and CDR2 SVGIG (reference sequence). This CDR3 comprises 12 residues. V lost 4 bases and J 8 bases, leaving 14 bases between the germline ends. Here the CDR3 DNA reads TGTGCCTGGATCCGCGGCAGTGAGGGCTACACCTTC. It specifies CAWIRGSEGYTF.

The V gene is TRBV5-1, the J gene TRBJ2-6; D is possibly TRBD2 (5 bases). The V end was cut by 4 bases, the J end by 2 bases, with 10 bases between. This CDR3 contains 15 residues. Germline CDR1 reads SGHRS; CDR2 reads YFSETQ. CDR3 in amino acids: CASSPDYPGANVLTF. The CDR3 DNA reads TGCGCCAGCAGCCCCGACTATCCTGGGGCCAACGTCCTGACTTTC.

The chain uses TRBV6-5 and TRBJ2-7; D may be TRBD2 (5 bases). V shed 3 bases and J shed 5 bases, with 14 bases lying between them. The CDR3 consists of 14 residues. Germline CDR1 and CDR2: MNHEY and SVGAGI. The CDR3 DNA reads TGTGCCAGCAGTTATAAGTTGTCCGGGAACGAGCAGTACTTC. Translation: CASSYKLSGNEQYF.

The chain employs TRBV10-3 and TRBJ2-2, with TRBD1 as a possible D gene (5 bases). The CDR3 covers 13 residues. Trimming pared 4 bases from V and 4 bases from J, leaving 7 bases between. From germline, CDR1 is ENHRY and CDR2 SYGVKD. CDR3 nucleotides: TGTGCCATCAGTGGGCAGGGCACCGGGGAGCTGTTTTTT. Its protein product is CAISGQGTGELFF.

J is TRBJ1-2 and V is TRBV7-9; TRBD1 matches at 8 bases. The CDR3 is 14 amino acids. Germline CDR1 and CDR2: SEHNR and FQNEAQ (reference sequence). V lost 4 bases and J lost 7; bases outside the gene matches: 8. CDR3 region: CASSWLDRAGGYTF. In DNA, the CDR3 is TGTGCCAGCAGCTGGTTGGACAGGGCCGGTGGCTACACCTTC.

The gene calls are TRBV5-1 and TRBJ2-7; D might be TRBD2 (7 bases). Trimming took off 0 bases at V and 7 bases at J, with 11 bases between the two ends. CDR3 length: 13 residues. CDR1 and CDR2 from the germline V gene are SGHRS and YFSETQ. The CDR3 DNA sequence: TGCGCCAGCAGCTTGGAGGGGGGGCAAGAGCAGTACTTC. This gives the protein CASSLEGGQEQYF.

This sequence joins TRBV6-5 and TRBJ2-3, with 12 bases aligning to TRBD2. CDR1 MNHEY and CDR2 SVGAGI come from the germline V gene. CDR3 length equals 16 residues. V dropped 4 bases and J dropped 5; count of bases not matched to a gene: 7. The CDR3 DNA follows: TGTGCCAGCAGTTCCTCTAGCGGGGGGGCCGGAGATACGCAGTATTTT. It yields the protein CASSSSSGGAGDTQYF.

The rearrangement uses TRBV2 and TRBJ2-3; a weak D match, TRBD2 (7 bases). Germline V gene data show CDR1 as SNHLY and CDR2 as FYNNEI. The CDR3 length is 13 residues. The germline V and J ends were trimmed by 8 bases and 10 bases, with 19 bases remaining between them. The CDR3 is CASGDIGGRSQYF. CDR3 coding DNA: TGTGCCAGCGGCGACATCGGGGGGCGCTCGCAGTATTTT.

The gene calls are TRBV18 and TRBJ1-5; D is uncertain. V was shortened by 6 bases and J by 4 bases, with 13 bases between the two germline ends. This CDR3 spans 14 amino acids. The germline CDR1 and CDR2 sequences are KGHSH and LQKENI. The CDR3 DNA reads TGTGCCAGCTCCCTTCTTGACGGGAATCAGCCCCAGCATTTT. It codes for CASSLLDGNQPQHF. The full variable domain, in which reference TRBV18 and TRBJ1-5 provide the parts outside the CDR3, is NAGVMQNPRHLVRRRGQEARLRCSPMKGHSHVYWYRQLPEEGLKFMVYLQKENIIDESGMPKERFSAEFPKEGPSILRIQQVVRGDSAAYFCASSLLDGNQPQHFGDGTRLSIL.

The chain couples TRBV30 to TRBJ2-3; D might be TRBD1 (5 bases). Looked up from germline, CDR1 is GTSNPN and CDR2 is SVGIG (reference sequence). Between the trimmed V and J ends, which lost 2 bases and 0 bases, there was a span of 12 bases. This CDR3 comprises 15 residues. The CDR3 bases are TGTGCCTGGAGTCCCCCAGGGCAGAGCACAGATACGCAGTATTTT. Translated: CAWSPPGQSTDTQYF.

V gene TRBV4-2 combines with J gene TRBJ2-3; 12 bases line up with TRBD2. CDR1 LGHNA and CDR2 YNFKEQ come from the germline V gene. V was clipped by 0 bases and J by 4 bases; unmatched bases: 2. The CDR3 loop spans 16 amino acids. CDR3 nucleotides: TGTGCCAGCAGCCAAGATCCTAGCGGGGGGGCAGATACGCAGTATTTT. Protein: CASSQDPSGGADTQYF.

The chain combines TRBV2 with TRBJ1-3, with D possibly being TRBD1 (6 bases). Trimming stripped 2 bases from V and 2 bases from J, with 7 bases between. CDR3 length: 14 amino acids. CDR1 and CDR2 from the germline V gene are SNHLY and FYNNEI. The CDR3 DNA reads TGTGCCAGCAGTGAAAACAGGGCTGGAAACACCATATATTTT. Its protein is CASSENRAGNTIYF.